These T cell receptor beta chains were read from a single sample in a study of T cell responses to AZD1222 COVID-19 vaccine. Assay: immunoSEQ multiplex PCR; the TCRdb copy retains only in-frame clones and omits some. Of 150,000 to 200,000 clones in the sample, around 88% are singletons; the top ten hold 11%. The specimen comprised peripheral blood, sampled 28 days after the second AZD1222 dose. The origin of the receptors is an adult who received the AZD1222 COVID-19 vaccine. Both conserved end residues are part of each CDR3. A D gene is named only where the DNA matches it firmly. Where a row states a size, it is once, few, many or the class of an expanded clone; other rows omit it.

abundance	v_gene	len	d_gene	j_gene	CDR3aa	CDR3nt
-	TRBV4-3	15	TRBD2	TRBJ2-7	CASSQGSGGTYEQYF	TGCGCCAGCAGCCAAGGAAGCGGGGGAACCTACGAGCAGTACTTC
-	TRBV7-2	15	TRBD1	TRBJ1-2	CASSLRAGTDSGYTF	TGTGCCAGCAGCTTAAGGGCCGGGACAGATTCTGGCTACACCTTC
-	TRBV6-5	13	-	TRBJ2-7	CASSYGQHYEQYF	TGTGCCAGCAGTTACGGACAGCACTACGAGCAGTACTTC
-	TRBV10-3	11	TRBD1	TRBJ2-7	CATDRKNEQYF	TGTGCCACGGACAGGAAGAACGAGCAGTACTTC
-	TRBV10-3	14	-	TRBJ2-3	CASHSRTDTDTQYF	TGTGCCAGCCACAGTCGAACCGACACAGATACGCAGTATTTT
-	TRBV7-9	13	-	TRBJ2-2	CASSFGPTGELFF	TGTGCCAGCAGCTTCGGGCCCACCGGGGAGCTGTTTTTT
-	TRBV20-1	11	-	TRBJ2-5	CSARGSETQYF	TGCAGTGCTAGAGGTAGCGAGACCCAGTACTTC
once	TRBV30	13	-	TRBJ2-7	CAWSDSQAREQYF	TGTGCCTGGAGTGACTCACAGGCCAGGGAGCAGTACTTC
few	TRBV19	15	-	TRBJ1-1	CASNIGGTTAGEAFF	TGTGCCAGTAATATAGGGGGAACGACAGCTGGTGAAGCTTTCTTT
few	TRBV5-1	15	-	TRBJ1-3	CASSLEGTQANTIYF	TGCGCCAGCAGTCTCGAGGGGACACAGGCAAACACCATATATTTT
few	TRBV11-2	14	-	TRBJ2-2	CASSFAGYTGELFF	TGTGCCAGCAGCTTTGCTGGATACACCGGGGAGCTGTTTTTT
-	TRBV9	15	-	TRBJ1-6	CASSPAGTYNSPLHF	TGTGCCAGCAGCCCGGCGGGTACCTATAATTCACCCCTCCACTTT
-	TRBV19	13	TRBD1	TRBJ1-1	CASSGTVNTEAFF	TGTGCCAGTAGCGGGACAGTTAACACTGAAGCTTTCTTT
-	TRBV12-3/TRBV12-4	13	-	TRBJ1-4	CASSEATNEKLFF	TGTGCCAGCAGTGAGGCTACTAATGAAAAACTGTTTTTT
-	TRBV19	17	TRBD1	TRBJ1-2	CASNESPYRTGLSGYTF	TGTGCCAGTAATGAATCACCGTACAGGACAGGGCTGAGTGGCTACACCTTC
-	TRBV15	16	-	TRBJ1-1	CATSRARGNMNTEAFF	TGTGCCACCAGCAGAGCGAGGGGAAATATGAACACTGAAGCTTTCTTT
few	TRBV18	16	TRBD1	TRBJ1-4	CASSLDRGQTNEKLFF	TGTGCCAGCTCACTCGACAGGGGGCAAACTAATGAAAAACTGTTTTTT
-	TRBV3-1/TRBV3-2	14	TRBD1	TRBJ1-1	CASSLDRENTEAFF	TGTGCCAGCAGCCTCGACAGGGAGAACACTGAAGCTTTCTTT
-	TRBV6-5	13	-	TRBJ2-7	CASRKTSTYEQYF	TGTGCCAGCAGAAAGACTAGTACCTACGAGCAGTACTTC
-	TRBV7-8	15	TRBD1	TRBJ2-2	CASSLGGQGTGELFF	TGTGCCAGCAGCTTAGGGGGACAGGGCACCGGGGAGCTGTTTTTT
once	TRBV20-1	10	-	TRBJ2-1	CSAKQWSSFF	TGCAGTGCCAAACAGTGGTCGTCGTTCTTC
-	TRBV5-1	16	TRBD1	TRBJ1-1	CASSYGQGRVNTEAFF	TGCGCCAGCAGCTACGGACAGGGGCGGGTGAACACTGAAGCTTTCTTT
once	TRBV5-1	15	TRBD2	TRBJ2-5	CASSPRASGQETQYF	TGCGCCAGCAGCCCTCGGGCTAGCGGGCAAGAGACCCAGTACTTC
-	TRBV15	17	-	TRBJ2-7	CATSNGGISGARHEQYF	TGTGCCACCAGCAACGGGGGGATCTCAGGGGCCCGCCACGAGCAGTACTTC
-	TRBV7-3	15	-	TRBJ2-5	CASSLDPGPQETQYF	TGTGCCAGCAGCTTAGATCCGGGCCCCCAAGAGACCCAGTACTTC
-	TRBV18	15	-	TRBJ1-5	CASSPGGAGNQPQHF	TGTGCCAGCTCACCGGGGGGCGCGGGCAATCAGCCCCAGCATTTT
few	TRBV5-1	14	-	TRBJ1-1	CASSSLGGNTEAFF	TGCGCCAGCAGCTCGTTGGGGGGGAACACTGAAGCTTTCTTT
-	TRBV28	16	-	TRBJ2-3	CASSFIQGGATDTQYF	TGTGCCAGCAGTTTCATACAGGGTGGCGCCACAGATACGCAGTATTTT
-	TRBV27	18	TRBD1	TRBJ1-4	CASSFFAPGQGAGEKLFF	TGTGCCAGCAGTTTTTTCGCCCCGGGACAGGGGGCGGGTGAAAAACTGTTTTTT
-	TRBV7-2	14	-	TRBJ1-1	CASSTKGRATEAFF	TGTGCCAGCAGCACAAAGGGCAGGGCTACTGAAGCTTTCTTT
-	TRBV9	14	-	TRBJ2-2	CASSPSWTAGELFF	TGTGCCAGCAGCCCAAGCTGGACGGCCGGGGAGCTGTTTTTT
-	TRBV6-2/TRBV6-3	16	-	TRBJ1-5	CASSYPRGAVNQPQHF	TGTGCCAGCAGTTACCCACGTGGCGCAGTCAATCAGCCCCAGCATTTT
many	TRBV5-4	15	-	TRBJ2-2	CASSLTDWPTGELFF	TGTGCCAGCAGCCTTACGGACTGGCCCACCGGGGAGCTGTTTTTT
-	TRBV25-1	13	-	TRBJ2-7	CASSEYRGYEQYF	TGTGCCAGCAGTGAATATAGGGGCTACGAGCAGTACTTC
-	TRBV7-6	16	TRBD2	TRBJ2-7	CASSLMPSGGTYEQYF	TGTGCCAGCAGCTTAATGCCCAGCGGGGGTACCTACGAGCAGTACTTC
-	TRBV21-1	15	-	TRBJ1-2	CASSKLPRLTNGYTF	TGTGCCAGCAGCAAATTGCCCAGGCTCACGAATGGCTACACCTTC
once	TRBV12-3/TRBV12-4	13	-	TRBJ2-2	CASNLGVPGELFF	TGTGCCAGCAACCTCGGGGTGCCCGGGGAGCTGTTTTTT
-	TRBV3-1/TRBV3-2	14	-	TRBJ2-1	CASSQRSFGNEQFF	TGTGCCAGCAGCCAAAGGTCCTTCGGGAATGAGCAGTTCTTC
-	TRBV6-5	13	-	TRBJ1-2	CASSYGGGYGYTF	TGTGCCAGCAGTTACGGCGGAGGCTATGGCTACACCTTC
-	TRBV5-5	11	-	TRBJ2-7	CASSLGYEQYF	TGTGCCAGCAGCTTGGGGTACGAGCAGTACTTC
-	TRBV7-2	15	-	TRBJ1-6	CASSSQVQGGSPLHF	TGTGCCAGCAGCTCCCAGGTCCAGGGCGGTTCACCCCTCCACTTT
once	TRBV6-5	13	-	TRBJ1-1	CASSNTFGTEAFF	TGTGCCAGCAGTAATACCTTTGGGACTGAAGCTTTCTTT
once	TRBV19	15	-	TRBJ1-5	CASSISDLSNQPQHF	TGTGCCAGTAGTATATCAGACCTTAGCAATCAGCCCCAGCATTTT
-	TRBV30	13	-	TRBJ1-6	CAWSAFNNSPLHF	TGTGCCTGGAGTGCATTCAATAATTCACCCCTCCACTTT
few	TRBV6-5	14	-	TRBJ1-1	CASSTFQTNTEAFF	TGTGCCAGCAGTACATTCCAAACGAACACTGAAGCTTTCTTT
-	TRBV2	12	TRBD1	TRBJ1-2	CASRGDSNGYTF	TGTGCCAGCAGGGGGGACAGTAATGGCTACACCTTC